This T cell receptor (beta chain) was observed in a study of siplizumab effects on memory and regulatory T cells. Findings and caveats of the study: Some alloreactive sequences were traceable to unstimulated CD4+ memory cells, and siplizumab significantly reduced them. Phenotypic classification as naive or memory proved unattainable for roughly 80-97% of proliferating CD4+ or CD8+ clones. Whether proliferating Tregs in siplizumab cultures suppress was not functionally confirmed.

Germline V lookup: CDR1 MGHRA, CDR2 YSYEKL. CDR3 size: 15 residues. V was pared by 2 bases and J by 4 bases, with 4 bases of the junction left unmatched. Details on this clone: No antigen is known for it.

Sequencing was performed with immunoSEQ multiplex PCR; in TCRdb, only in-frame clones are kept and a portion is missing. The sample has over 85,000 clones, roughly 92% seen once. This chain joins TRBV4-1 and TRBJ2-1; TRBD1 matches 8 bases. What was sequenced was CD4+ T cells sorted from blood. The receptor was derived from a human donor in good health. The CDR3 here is CASSQPGQVYNEQFF. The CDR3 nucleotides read TGCGCCAGCAGCCAACCGGGACAGGTGTACAATGAGCAGTTCTTC.